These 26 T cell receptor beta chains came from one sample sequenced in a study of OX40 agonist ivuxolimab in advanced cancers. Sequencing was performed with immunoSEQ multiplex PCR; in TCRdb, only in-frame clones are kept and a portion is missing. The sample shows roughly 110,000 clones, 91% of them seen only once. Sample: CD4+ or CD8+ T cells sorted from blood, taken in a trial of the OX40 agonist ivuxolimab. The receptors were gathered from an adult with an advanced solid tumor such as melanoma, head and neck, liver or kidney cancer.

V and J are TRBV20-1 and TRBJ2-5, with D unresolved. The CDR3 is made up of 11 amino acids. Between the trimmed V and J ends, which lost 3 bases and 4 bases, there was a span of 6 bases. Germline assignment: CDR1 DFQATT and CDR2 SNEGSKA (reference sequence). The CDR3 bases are TGCAGTGCTAGGGTGGGAGAGACCCAGTACTTC. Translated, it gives CSARVGETQYF.

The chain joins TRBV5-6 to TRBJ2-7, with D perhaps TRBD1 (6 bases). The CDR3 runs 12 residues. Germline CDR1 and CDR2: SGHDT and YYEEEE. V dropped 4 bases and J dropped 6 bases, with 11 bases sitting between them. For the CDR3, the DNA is TGTGCCAGCAGCGAGGACAGAGCCGAGCAGTACTTC. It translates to CASSEDRAEQYF.

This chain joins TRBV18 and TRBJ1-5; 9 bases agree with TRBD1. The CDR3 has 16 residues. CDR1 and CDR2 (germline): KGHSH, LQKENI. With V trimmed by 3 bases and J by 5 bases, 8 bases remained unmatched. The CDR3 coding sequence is TGTGCCAGCTCACCGCGACAGGGGGGACCCGATCAGCCCCAGCATTTT. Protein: CASSPRQGGPDQPQHF. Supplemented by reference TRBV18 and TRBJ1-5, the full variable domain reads NAGVMQNPRHLVRRRGQEARLRCSPMKGHSHVYWYRQLPEEGLKFMVYLQKENIIDESGMPKERFSAEFPKEGPSILRIQQVVRGDSAAYFCASSPRQGGPDQPQHFGDGTRLSIL.

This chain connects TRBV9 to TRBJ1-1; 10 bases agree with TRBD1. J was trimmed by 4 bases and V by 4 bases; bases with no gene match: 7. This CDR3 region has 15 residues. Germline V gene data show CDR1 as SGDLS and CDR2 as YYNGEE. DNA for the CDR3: TGTGCCAGCAGCCCACGACAGGGGGCGAGCACTGAAGCTTTCTTT. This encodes CASSPRQGASTEAFF.

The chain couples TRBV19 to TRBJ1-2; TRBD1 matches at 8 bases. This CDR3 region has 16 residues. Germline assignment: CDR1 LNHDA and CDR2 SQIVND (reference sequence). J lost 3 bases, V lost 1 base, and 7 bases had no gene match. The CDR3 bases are TGTGCCAGTAGTATAGGACGGGACAGGTCTGACTATGGCTACACCTTC. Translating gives CASSIGRDRSDYGYTF. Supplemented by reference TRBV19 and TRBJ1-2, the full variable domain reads DGGITQSPKYLFRKEGQNVTLSCEQNLNHDAMYWYRQDPGQGLRLIYYSQIVNDFQKGDIAEGYSVSREKKESFPLTVTSAQKNPTAFYLCASSIGRDRSDYGYTFGSGTRLTVV.

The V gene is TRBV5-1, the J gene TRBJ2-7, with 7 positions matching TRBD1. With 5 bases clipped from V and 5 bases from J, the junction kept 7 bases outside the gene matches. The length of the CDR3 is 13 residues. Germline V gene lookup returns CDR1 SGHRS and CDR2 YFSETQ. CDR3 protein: CASSPGTVDEQYF. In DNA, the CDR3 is TGCGCCAGCAGTCCCGGGACAGTCGACGAGCAGTACTTC.

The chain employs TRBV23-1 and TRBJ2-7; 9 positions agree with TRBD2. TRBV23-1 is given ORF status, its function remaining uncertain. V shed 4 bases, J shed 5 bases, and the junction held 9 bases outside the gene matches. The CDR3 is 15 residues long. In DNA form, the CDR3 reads TGCGCCAGCAGTCGGGTGGGACTAGCCCCTCACGAGCAGTACTTC. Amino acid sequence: CASSRVGLAPHEQYF.

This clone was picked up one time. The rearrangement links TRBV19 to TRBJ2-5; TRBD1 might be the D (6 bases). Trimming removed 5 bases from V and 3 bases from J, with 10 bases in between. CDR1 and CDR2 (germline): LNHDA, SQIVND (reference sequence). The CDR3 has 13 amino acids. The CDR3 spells CASSGQKKETQYF. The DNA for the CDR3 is TGTGCCAGTAGTGGACAGAAAAAAGAGACCCAGTACTTC.

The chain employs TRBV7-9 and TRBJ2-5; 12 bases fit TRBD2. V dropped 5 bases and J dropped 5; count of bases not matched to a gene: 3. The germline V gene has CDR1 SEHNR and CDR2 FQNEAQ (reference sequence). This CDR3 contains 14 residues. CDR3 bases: TGTGCCAGCAGCCGACTAGCGGGAGTTGAGACCCAGTACTTC. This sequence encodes CASSRLAGVETQYF.

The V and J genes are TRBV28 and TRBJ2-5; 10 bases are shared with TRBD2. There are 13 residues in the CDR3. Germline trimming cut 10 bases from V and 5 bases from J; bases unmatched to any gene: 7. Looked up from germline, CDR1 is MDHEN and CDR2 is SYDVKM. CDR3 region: CATAGGPAETQYF. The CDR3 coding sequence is TGTGCCACAGCGGGAGGGCCTGCGGAGACCCAGTACTTC.

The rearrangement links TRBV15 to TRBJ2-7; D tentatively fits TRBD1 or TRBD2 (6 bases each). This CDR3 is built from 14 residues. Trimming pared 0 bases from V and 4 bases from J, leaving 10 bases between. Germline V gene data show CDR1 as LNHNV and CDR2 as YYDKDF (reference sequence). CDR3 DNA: TGTGCCACCAGCAGAGATCGGGGGCAATACGAGCAGTACTTC. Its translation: CATSRDRGQYEQYF. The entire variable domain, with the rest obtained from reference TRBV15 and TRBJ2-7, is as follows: DAMVIQNPRYQVTQFGKPVTLSCSQTLNHNVMYWYQQKSSQAPKLLFHYYDKDFNNEADTPDNFQSRRPNTSFCFLDIRSPGLGDTAMYLCATSRDRGQYEQYFGPGTRLTVT.

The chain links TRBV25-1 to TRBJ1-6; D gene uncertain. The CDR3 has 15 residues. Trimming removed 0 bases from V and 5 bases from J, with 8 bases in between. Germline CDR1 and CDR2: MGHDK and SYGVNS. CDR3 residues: CASSEYRGNNSPLHF. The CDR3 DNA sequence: TGTGCCAGCAGTGAATATCGGGGAAATAATTCACCCCTCCACTTT.

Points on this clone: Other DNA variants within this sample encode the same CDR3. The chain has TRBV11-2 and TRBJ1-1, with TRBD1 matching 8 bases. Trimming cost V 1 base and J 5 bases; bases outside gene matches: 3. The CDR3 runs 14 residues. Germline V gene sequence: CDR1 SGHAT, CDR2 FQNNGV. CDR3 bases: TGTGCCAGCAGCTTAGTCCAGGGGGCGACTGAAGCTTTCTTT. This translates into CASSLVQGATEAFF.

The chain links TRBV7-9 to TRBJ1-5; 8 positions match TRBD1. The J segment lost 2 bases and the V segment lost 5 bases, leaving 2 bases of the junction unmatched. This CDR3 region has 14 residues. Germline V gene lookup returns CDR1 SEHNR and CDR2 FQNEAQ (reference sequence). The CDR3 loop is CASSTDRGNQPQHF. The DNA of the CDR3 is TGTGCCAGCAGCACGGACAGGGGCAATCAGCCCCAGCATTTT.

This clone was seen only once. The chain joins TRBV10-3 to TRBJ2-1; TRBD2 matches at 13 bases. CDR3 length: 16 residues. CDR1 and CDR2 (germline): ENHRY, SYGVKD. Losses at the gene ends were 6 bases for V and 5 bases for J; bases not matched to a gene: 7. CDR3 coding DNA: TGTGCCATCAGCTCACGGACTAGCGGGAGCAACAATGAGCAGTTCTTC. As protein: CAISSRTSGSNNEQFF.

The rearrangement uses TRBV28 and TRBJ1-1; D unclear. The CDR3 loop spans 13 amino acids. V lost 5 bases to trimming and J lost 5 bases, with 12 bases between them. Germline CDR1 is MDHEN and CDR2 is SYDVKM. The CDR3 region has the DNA TGTGCCAGCAGTGCCCATCTTGGGACTGAAGCTTTCTTT. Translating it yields CASSAHLGTEAFF.

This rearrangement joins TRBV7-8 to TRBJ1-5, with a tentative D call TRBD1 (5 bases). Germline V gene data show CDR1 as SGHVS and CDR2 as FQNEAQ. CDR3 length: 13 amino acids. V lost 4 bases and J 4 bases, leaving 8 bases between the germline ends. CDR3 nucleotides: TGTGCCAGCAGCTCACAGGAGAATCAGCCCCAGCATTTT. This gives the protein CASSSQENQPQHF.

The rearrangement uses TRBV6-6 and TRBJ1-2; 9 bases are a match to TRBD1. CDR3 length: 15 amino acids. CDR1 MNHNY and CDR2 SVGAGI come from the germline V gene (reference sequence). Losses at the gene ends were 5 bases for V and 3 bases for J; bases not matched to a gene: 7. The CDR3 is CASSTRDRGDYGYTF. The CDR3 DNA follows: TGTGCCAGCAGTACCAGAGACAGGGGGGACTATGGCTACACCTTC.

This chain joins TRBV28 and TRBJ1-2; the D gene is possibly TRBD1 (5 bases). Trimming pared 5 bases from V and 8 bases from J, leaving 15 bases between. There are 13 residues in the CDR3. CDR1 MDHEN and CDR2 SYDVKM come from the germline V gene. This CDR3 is CASSPRADSGYTF. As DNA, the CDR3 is TGTGCCAGCAGTCCTAGGGCCGACAGCGGCTACACCTTC.

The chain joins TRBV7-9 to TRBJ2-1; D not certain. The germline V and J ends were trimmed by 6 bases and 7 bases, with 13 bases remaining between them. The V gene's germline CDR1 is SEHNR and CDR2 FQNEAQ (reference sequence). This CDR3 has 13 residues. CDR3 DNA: TGTGCCAGCAGTCAGATGACCTGGAATGAGCAGTTCTTC. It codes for CASSQMTWNEQFF. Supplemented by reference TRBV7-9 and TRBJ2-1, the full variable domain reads DTGVSQNPRHKITKRGQNVTFRCDPISEHNRLYWYRQTLGQGPEFLTYFQNEAQLEKSRLLSDRFSAERPKGSFSTLEIQRTEQGDSAMYLCASSQMTWNEQFFGPGTRLTVL.

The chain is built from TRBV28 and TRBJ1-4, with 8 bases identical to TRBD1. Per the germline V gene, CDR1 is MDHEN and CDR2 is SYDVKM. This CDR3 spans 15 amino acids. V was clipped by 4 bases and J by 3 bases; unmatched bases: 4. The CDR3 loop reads CASSSQGAANEKLFF. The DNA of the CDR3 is TGTGCCAGCAGTTCCCAGGGGGCGGCTAATGAAAAACTGTTTTTT.

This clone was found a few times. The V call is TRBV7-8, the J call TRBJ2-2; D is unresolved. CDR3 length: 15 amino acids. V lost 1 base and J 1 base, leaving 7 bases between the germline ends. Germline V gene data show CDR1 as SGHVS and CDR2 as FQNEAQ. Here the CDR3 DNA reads TGTGCCAGCAGCTTAGAATGGAGGAACACCGGGGAGCTGTTTTTT. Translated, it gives CASSLEWRNTGELFF.

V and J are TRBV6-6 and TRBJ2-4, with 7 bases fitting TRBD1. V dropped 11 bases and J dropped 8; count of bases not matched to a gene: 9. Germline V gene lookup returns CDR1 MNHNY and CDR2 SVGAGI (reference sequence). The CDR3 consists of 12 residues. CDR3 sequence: CAAQGMVDIQYF. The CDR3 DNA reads TGTGCCGCACAGGGGATGGTTGACATTCAGTACTTC.

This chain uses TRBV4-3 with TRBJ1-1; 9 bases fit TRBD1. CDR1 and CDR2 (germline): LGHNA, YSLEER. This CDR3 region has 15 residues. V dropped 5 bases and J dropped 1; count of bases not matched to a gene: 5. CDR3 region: CASSTGQGQNTEAFF. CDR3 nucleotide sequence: TGCGCCAGCAGCACCGGACAGGGGCAGAACACTGAAGCTTTCTTT.

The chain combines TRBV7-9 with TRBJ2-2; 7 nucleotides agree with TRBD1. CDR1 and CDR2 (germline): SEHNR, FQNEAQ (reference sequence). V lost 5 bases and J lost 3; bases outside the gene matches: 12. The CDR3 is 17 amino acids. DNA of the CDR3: TGTGCCAGCAGCACCGACTACCCGGGACAGTACACCGGGGAGCTGTTTTTT. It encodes CASSTDYPGQYTGELFF.

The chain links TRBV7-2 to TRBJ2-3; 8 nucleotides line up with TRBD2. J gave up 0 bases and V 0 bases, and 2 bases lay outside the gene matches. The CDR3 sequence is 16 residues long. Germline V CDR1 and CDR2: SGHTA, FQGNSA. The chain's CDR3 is CASSLAPSGSTDTQYF. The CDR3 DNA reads TGTGCCAGCAGCTTAGCGCCTAGCGGGAGCACAGATACGCAGTATTTT.